The 15 T cell receptor beta chains below come from one sample, sequenced in a study of T cell responses to AZD1222 COVID-19 vaccine. Profiling relied on immunoSEQ multiplex PCR, and the TCRdb table lists in-frame clones only, not all of them. The profile covers roughly 100,000 clones, with about nine tenths appearing a single time and 45% taken by the ten largest. Sequenced here: peripheral blood, sampled on day 0 of AZD1222 vaccination. All receptors derive from an adult in good health.

The chain carries TRBV19 and TRBJ1-5, with 9 bases fitting TRBD1. Looked up from germline, CDR1 is LNHDA and CDR2 is SQIVND (reference sequence). After removal of 5 bases from V and 1 base from J, the junction contained 3 bases not matched to a gene. CDR3 length: 15 amino acids. The CDR3 loop is CASSYRGPSNQPQHF. The CDR3 region has the DNA TGTGCCAGTAGTTACAGGGGGCCCAGCAATCAGCCCCAGCATTTT.

This clone was detected many times. This chain uses TRBV9 with TRBJ1-1; unclear D gene. Germline CDR1 is SGDLS and CDR2 is YYNGEE. The germline V and J ends were trimmed by 3 bases and 6 bases, with 15 bases remaining between them. The CDR3 is 14 amino acids. The CDR3 reads CASSDGGVRAEAFF. The CDR3 DNA is TGTGCCAGCAGCGACGGTGGGGTGAGGGCTGAAGCTTTCTTT.

The chain is built from TRBV2 and TRBJ1-1; 7 bases are a match to TRBD1. The length of the CDR3 is 14 residues. Germline V lookup: CDR1 SNHLY, CDR2 FYNNEI. J lost 4 bases, V lost 8 bases, and 10 bases had no gene match. The DNA of the CDR3 is TGTGCCAGCGGCAGGGGGAACCTTGGCACTGAAGCTTTCTTT. Protein product: CASGRGNLGTEAFF.

The J gene is TRBJ1-5, the V gene TRBV27, with D hard to call. Trimming pared 6 bases from V and 2 bases from J, leaving 14 bases between. The CDR3 spans 15 residues. In germline, CDR1 is MNHEY, CDR2 SMNVEV (reference sequence). The DNA of the CDR3 is TGTGCCAGCAGACTTGCCGGTTGGGGCAATCAGCCCCAGCATTTT. This translates into CASRLAGWGNQPQHF.

This clone was counted a single time. The V call is TRBV27, the J call TRBJ2-7, with D maybe TRBD1 (5 bases). The CDR3 totals 15 residues. CDR1 is MNHEY, CDR2 SMNVEV, per germline (reference sequence). The germline V and J ends were trimmed by 8 bases and 2 bases, with 19 bases remaining between them. The CDR3 sequence: CASGITPGQTYEQYF. In nucleotides, the CDR3 is TGTGCCAGCGGTATCACCCCAGGGCAAACCTACGAGCAGTACTTC.

This rearrangement joins TRBV2 to TRBJ2-2; D is uncertain. Trimming took 3 bases from V and 5 from J, leaving 13 bases between them. The CDR3 has 15 amino acids. CDR1 and CDR2 (germline): SNHLY, FYNNEI. In DNA, the CDR3 is TGTGCCAGCAGTGATTATGGCAGTATAACCGGGGAGCTGTTTTTT. Residues: CASSDYGSITGELFF.

The gene calls are TRBV10-2 and TRBJ1-5; D might be TRBD1 (5 bases). This CDR3 spans 15 amino acids. Germline CDR1 WSHSY, CDR2 SAAADI. The V end lost 0 bases, the J end lost 2 bases, and 8 bases lay between the germline ends. DNA for the CDR3: TGCGCCAGCAGTGAGTCGAGAGGGGGCAATCAGCCCCAGCATTTT. Translated: CASSESRGGNQPQHF.

This sequence joins TRBV7-6 and TRBJ2-1; the match to TRBD2 covers 10 bases. V shed 5 bases and J 3 bases; nucleotides not matched to a gene: 7. Germline V lookup: CDR1 SGHVS, CDR2 FNYEAQ. CDR3 length: 16 residues. DNA of the CDR3: TGTGCCAGCAGCCCTCTAGCGGGAGTGGGCTACAATGAGCAGTTCTTC. Amino acids: CASSPLAGVGYNEQFF. The full variable domain, with the rest looked up from reference TRBV7-6 and TRBJ2-1, is GAGVSQSPRYKVTKRGQDVALRCDPISGHVSLYWYRQALGQGPEFLTYFNYEAQQDKSGLPNDRFSAERPEGSISTLTIQRTEQRDSAMYRCASSPLAGVGYNEQFFGPGTRLTVL.

This clone is a singleton in its sample. This rearrangement joins TRBV11-2 to TRBJ2-7, with 16 bases aligning to TRBD2. With V trimmed by 3 bases and J by 6 bases, 5 bases remained unmatched. This CDR3 has 16 residues. CDR1 is SGHAT, CDR2 FQNNGV, per germline. CDR3 in amino acids: CASSFGTSGRASEQYF. DNA for the CDR3: TGTGCCAGCAGCTTTGGGACTAGCGGGAGGGCCTCCGAGCAGTACTTC.

This clone was detected only a few times. The chain is built from TRBV28 and TRBJ1-4, with TRBD1 as a possible D gene (6 bases). CDR1 is MDHEN and CDR2 is SYDVKM in the germline V gene. The CDR3 length is 15 residues. V was trimmed by 5 bases and J by 7 bases, leaving 17 bases between them. The CDR3 DNA is TGTGCCAGCAGTACAAAACAGGGAGTAGGTGAAAAACTGTTTTTT. It is translated as CASSTKQGVGEKLFF.

The chain links TRBV28 to TRBJ2-1; D remains unclear. The CDR3 length is 15 residues. V was clipped by 8 bases and J by 4 bases, with 18 bases between them. Germline loops: CDR1 MDHEN, CDR2 SYDVKM. CDR3 nucleotide sequence: TGTGCCAGCGGAACCCCCGCTAGGCGGTACAATGAGCAGTTCTTC. This gives the protein CASGTPARRYNEQFF.

The chain carries TRBV28 and TRBJ2-4; the D gene is possibly TRBD1 (7 bases). This CDR3 has 14 residues. Germline CDR1 is MDHEN and CDR2 is SYDVKM. With 8 bases removed from V and 8 bases from J, the gap between germline ends came to 19 bases. The chain's CDR3 is CASRPTGRIHIQYF. The CDR3 DNA reads TGTGCCAGCCGACCGACAGGGAGGATACACATTCAGTACTTC.

This clone was recorded a few times. The J gene is TRBJ1-6, the V gene TRBV19, with TRBD1 as a possible D gene (5 bases). V was clipped by 5 bases and J by 7 bases, with 12 bases between them. Germline V gene data show CDR1 as LNHDA and CDR2 as SQIVND (reference sequence). This CDR3 is 14 amino acids long. DNA of the CDR3: TGTGCCAGTAGTCGGGGGACGTTCAATTCACCCCTCCACTTT. It translates to CASSRGTFNSPLHF.

This chain joins TRBV24-1 and TRBJ2-3; 9 bases line up with TRBD1. This CDR3 has 16 residues. V dropped 3 bases and J dropped 2; count of bases not matched to a gene: 5. Germline V gives CDR1 KGHDR, CDR2 SFDVKD. CDR3: CATSDPGTGTTDTQYF. As DNA, the CDR3 is TGTGCCACCAGTGATCCGGGGACAGGGACCACAGATACGCAGTATTTT.

The sample holds one count of this clone. V and J are TRBV27 and TRBJ1-4; possible D gene TRBD1, 6 bases. The CDR3 loop spans 15 amino acids. Germline V gene data show CDR1 as MNHEY and CDR2 as SMNVEV (reference sequence). The V and J ends lost 4 bases and 7 bases respectively, with 16 bases between them. CDR3 in DNA: TGTGCCAGCAGTTACAGGGTTGGCTTTAGTGAAAAACTGTTTTTT. Translated: CASSYRVGFSEKLFF.